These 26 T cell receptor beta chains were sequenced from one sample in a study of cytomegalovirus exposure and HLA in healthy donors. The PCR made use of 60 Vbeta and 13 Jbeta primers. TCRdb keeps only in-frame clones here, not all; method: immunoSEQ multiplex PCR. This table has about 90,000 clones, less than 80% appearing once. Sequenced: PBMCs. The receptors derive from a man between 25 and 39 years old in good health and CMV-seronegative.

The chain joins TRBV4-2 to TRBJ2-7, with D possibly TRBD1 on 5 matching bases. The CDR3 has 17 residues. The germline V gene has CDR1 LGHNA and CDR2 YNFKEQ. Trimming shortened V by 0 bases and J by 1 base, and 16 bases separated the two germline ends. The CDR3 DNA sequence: TGTGCCAGCAGCCAAGATTTGGTGACAGCATCATCCTACGAGCAGTACTTC. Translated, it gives CASSQDLVTASSYEQYF.

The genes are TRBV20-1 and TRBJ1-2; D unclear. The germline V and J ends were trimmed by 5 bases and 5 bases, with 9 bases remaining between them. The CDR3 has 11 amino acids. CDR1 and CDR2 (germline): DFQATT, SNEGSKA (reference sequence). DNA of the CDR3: TGCAGTGCTCCACAGCTGTATGGCTACACCTTC. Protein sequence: CSAPQLYGYTF.

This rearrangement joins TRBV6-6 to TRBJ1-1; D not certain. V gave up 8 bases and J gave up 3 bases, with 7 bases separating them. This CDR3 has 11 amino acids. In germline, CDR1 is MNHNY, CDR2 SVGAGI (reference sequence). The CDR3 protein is CASLVDTEAFF. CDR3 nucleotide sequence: TGTGCCAGCTTGGTAGACACTGAAGCTTTCTTT.

CDR3 DNA sequence: TGTGCCAGCAGAGGGGCAGCAGAGACCCAGTACTTC. This encodes CASRGAAETQYF. This chain uses TRBV27 with TRBJ2-5, with D possibly matching TRBD1 (5 bases). The CDR3 runs to 12 residues. Germline V gene sequence: CDR1 MNHEY, CDR2 SMNVEV (reference sequence). The V gene lost 6 bases and the J gene lost 4 bases, with 9 bases spanning the gap.

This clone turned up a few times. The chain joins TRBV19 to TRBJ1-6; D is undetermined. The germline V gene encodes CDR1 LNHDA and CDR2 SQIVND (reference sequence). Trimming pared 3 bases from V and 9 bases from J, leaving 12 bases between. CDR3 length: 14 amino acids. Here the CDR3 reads CASSMKVSSSPLHF. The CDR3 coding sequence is TGTGCCAGTAGTATGAAAGTCTCCAGTTCACCCCTCCACTTT.

CDR3 nucleotide sequence: TGTGCCAGCAGCCTGGCCCTGAACACTGAAGCTTTCTTT. Amino acid sequence: CASSLALNTEAFF. V and J are TRBV11-3 and TRBJ1-1; D unresolved. The CDR3 totals 13 residues. Germline CDR1 is SGHNT and CDR2 is YENEEA. Trimming took off 5 bases at V and 0 bases at J, with 7 bases between the two ends. The whole variable domain, remainder taken from reference TRBV11-3 and TRBJ1-1, is EAGVVQSPRYKIIEKKQPVAFWCNPISGHNTLYWYLQNLGQGPELLIRYENEEAVDDSQLPKDRFSAERLKGVDSTLKIQPAELGDSAVYLCASSLALNTEAFFGQGTRLTVV.

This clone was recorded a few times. The CDR3 nucleotides are TGTGCCAGCAGTGAGGGCAGGGTTGACGGCGGGGAGCTGTTTTTT. Its translation: CASSEGRVDGGELFF. The chain joins TRBV6-1 to TRBJ2-2; tentatively, D is TRBD1 (5 bases). The CDR3 covers 15 residues. CDR1 is MNHNS, CDR2 SASEGT, per germline. With 3 bases removed from V and 7 bases from J, the gap between germline ends came to 15 bases.

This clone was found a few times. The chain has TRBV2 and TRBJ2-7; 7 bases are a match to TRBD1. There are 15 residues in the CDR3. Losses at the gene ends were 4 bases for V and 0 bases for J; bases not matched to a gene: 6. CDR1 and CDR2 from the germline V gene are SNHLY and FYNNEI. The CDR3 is CASSGNRGSSYEQYF. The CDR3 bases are TGTGCCAGCAGTGGGAACAGGGGATCCTCCTACGAGCAGTACTTC.

The CDR3 reads CASSPGGYYGYTF. Written as DNA, the CDR3 is TGTGCCAGCAGTCCAGGGGGTTATTATGGCTACACCTTC. The V gene is TRBV6-5, the J gene TRBJ1-2; 7 bases map to TRBD1. CDR1 and CDR2 (germline): MNHEY, SVGAGI. Germline trimming cut 5 bases from V and 5 bases from J; bases unmatched to any gene: 5. The CDR3 sequence is 13 residues long.

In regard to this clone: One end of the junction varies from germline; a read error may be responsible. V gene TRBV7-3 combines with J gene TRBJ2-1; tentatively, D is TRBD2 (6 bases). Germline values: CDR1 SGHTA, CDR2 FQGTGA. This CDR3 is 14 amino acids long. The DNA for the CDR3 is TGTGCCAGCAGCTTGGGGGACTCCAACAATGAGCAGTTCTTC. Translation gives CASSLGDSNNEQFF.

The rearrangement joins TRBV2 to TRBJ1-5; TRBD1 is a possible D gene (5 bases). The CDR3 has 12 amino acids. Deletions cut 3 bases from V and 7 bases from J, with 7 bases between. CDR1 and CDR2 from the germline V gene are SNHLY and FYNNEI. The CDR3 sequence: CASSEGGQPQHF. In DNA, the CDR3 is TGTGCCAGCAGTGAGGGGGGGCAGCCCCAGCATTTT. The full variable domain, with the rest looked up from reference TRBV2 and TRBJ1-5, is EPEVTQTPSHQVTQMGQEVILRCVPISNHLYFYWYRQILGQKVEFLVSFYNNEISEKSEIFDDQFSVERPDGSNFTLKIRSTKLEDSAMYFCASSEGGQPQHFGDGTRLSIL.

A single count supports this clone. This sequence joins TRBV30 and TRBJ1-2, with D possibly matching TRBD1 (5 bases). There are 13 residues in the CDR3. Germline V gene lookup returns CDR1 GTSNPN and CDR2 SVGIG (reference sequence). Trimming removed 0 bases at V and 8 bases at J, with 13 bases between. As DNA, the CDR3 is TGTGCCTGGAGTGTCTCGACCTGGGGCGGCTACACCTTC. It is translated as CAWSVSTWGGYTF.

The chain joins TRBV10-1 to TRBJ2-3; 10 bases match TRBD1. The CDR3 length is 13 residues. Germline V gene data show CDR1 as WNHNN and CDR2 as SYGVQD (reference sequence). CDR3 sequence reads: CARGGQGTDTQYF. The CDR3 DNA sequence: TGCGCTCGAGGGGGACAGGGGACAGATACGCAGTATTTT.

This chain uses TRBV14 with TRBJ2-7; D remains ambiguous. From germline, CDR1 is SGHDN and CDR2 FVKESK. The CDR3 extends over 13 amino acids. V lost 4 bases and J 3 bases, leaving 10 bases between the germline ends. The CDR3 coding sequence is TGTGCCAGCAGCCTAAGTAGCAGCTACGAGCAGTACTTC. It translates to CASSLSSSYEQYF.

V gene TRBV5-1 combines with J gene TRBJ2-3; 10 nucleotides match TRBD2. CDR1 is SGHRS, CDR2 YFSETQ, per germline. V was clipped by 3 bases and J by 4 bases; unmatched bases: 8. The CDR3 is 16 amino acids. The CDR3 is CASSSSGRRGADTQYF. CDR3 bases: TGCGCCAGCAGCTCTAGCGGGAGAAGGGGAGCAGATACGCAGTATTTT. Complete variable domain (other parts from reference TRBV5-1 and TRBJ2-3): KAGVTQTPRYLIKTRGQQVTLSCSPISGHRSVSWYQQTPGQGLQFLFEYFSETQRNKGNFPGRFSGRQFSNSRSEMNVSTLELGDSALYLCASSSSGRRGADTQYFGPGTRLTVL.

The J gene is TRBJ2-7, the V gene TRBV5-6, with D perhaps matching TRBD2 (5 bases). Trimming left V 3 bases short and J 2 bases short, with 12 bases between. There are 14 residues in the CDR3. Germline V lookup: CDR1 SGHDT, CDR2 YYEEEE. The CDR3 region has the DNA TGTGCCAGCAGCTGGGGAGCAGGAACCTACGAGCAGTACTTC. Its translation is CASSWGAGTYEQYF.

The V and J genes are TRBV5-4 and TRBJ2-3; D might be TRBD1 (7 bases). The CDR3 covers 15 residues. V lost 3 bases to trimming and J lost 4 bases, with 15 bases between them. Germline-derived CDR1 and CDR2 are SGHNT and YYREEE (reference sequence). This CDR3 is CASSSQGGSADTQYF. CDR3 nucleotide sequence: TGTGCCAGCAGCTCCCAGGGGGGTTCCGCAGATACGCAGTATTTT.

CDR3: CASSLFTGGGQETQYF. The CDR3 bases are TGTGCCAGCAGCTTATTCACGGGAGGGGGACAAGAGACCCAGTACTTC. The chain recombines TRBV7-9 with TRBJ2-5; TRBD2 agrees at 8 bases. Germline CDR1 and CDR2: SEHNR and FQNEAQ (reference sequence). Germline trimming cut 2 bases from V and 2 bases from J; bases unmatched to any gene: 7. The CDR3 sequence is 16 residues long.

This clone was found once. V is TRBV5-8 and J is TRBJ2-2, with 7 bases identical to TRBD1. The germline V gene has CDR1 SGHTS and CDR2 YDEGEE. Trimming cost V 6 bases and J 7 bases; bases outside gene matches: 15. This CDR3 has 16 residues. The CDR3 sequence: CASNQPGQPQSGELFF. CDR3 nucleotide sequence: TGTGCCAGCAACCAACCGGGACAGCCCCAAAGCGGGGAGCTGTTTTTT.

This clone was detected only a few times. The CDR3 nucleotides are TGCGCCAGCAGCCCCCACCAAGGGGGCACTAATGAAAAACTGTTTTTT. This sequence encodes CASSPHQGGTNEKLFF. This rearrangement joins TRBV4-1 to TRBJ1-4, with 7 bases lining up with TRBD1. The germline V gene encodes CDR1 MGHRA and CDR2 YSYEKL. V shed 4 bases, J shed 2 bases, and the junction held 7 bases outside the gene matches. The CDR3 spans 16 residues.

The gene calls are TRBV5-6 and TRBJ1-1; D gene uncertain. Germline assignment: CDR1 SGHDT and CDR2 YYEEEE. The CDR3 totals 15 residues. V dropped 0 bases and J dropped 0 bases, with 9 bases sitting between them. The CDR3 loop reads CASSLGGDMNTEAFF. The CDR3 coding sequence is TGTGCCAGCAGCTTGGGCGGGGATATGAACACTGAAGCTTTCTTT.

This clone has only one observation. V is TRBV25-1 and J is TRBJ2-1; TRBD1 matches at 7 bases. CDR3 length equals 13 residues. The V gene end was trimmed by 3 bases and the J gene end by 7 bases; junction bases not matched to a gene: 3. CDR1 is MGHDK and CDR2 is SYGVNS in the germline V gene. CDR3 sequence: CASSEGTENEQFF. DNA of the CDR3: TGTGCCAGCAGTGAGGGGACAGAAAATGAGCAGTTCTTC.

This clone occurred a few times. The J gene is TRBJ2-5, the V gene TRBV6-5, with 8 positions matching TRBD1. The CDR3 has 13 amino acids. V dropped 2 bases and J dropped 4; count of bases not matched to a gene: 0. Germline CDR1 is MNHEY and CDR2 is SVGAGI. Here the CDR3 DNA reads TGTGCCAGCAGTTACGGACAGGGAGAGACCCAGTACTTC. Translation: CASSYGQGETQYF.

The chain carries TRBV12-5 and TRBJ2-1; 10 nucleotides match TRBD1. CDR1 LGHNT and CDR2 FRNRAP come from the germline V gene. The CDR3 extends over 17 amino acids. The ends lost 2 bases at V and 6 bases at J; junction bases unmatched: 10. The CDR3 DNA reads TGTGCTAGTGGTTTGCAAGGACAGGGGGGCTGGGGCAATGAGCAGTTCTTC. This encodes CASGLQGQGGWGNEQFF.

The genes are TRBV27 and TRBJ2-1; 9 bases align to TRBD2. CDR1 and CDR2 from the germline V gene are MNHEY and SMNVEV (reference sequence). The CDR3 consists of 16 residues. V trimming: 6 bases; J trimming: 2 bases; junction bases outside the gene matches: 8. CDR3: CASSAGGYTTYNEQFF. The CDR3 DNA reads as TGTGCCAGCAGCGCGGGAGGGTACACCACCTACAATGAGCAGTTCTTC.

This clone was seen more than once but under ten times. For the CDR3, the DNA is TGCGCCAGCAGCCCACAGGAGACCTCTGGAAACACCATATATTTT. It encodes CASSPQETSGNTIYF. V usage is TRBV5-1 and J usage is TRBJ1-3; maybe TRBD1 (5 bases). V was trimmed by 4 bases and J by 0 bases, leaving 11 bases between them. Germline V lookup: CDR1 SGHRS, CDR2 YFSETQ. This CDR3 has 15 amino acids.